This entry concerns a single T cell receptor (beta chain). Its specificity is not known. Sequencing relied on a cDNA template that was reverse transcribed from extracted RNA. The table came from immunoSEQ multiplex PCR; TCRdb's copy has only in-frame clones and leaves some out. Seen here are roughly 65,000 clones, 45% to 50% observed once, and the top ten hold 15% to 20%. The sample belongs to a study of CD8+ T cells in alopecia areata. The wider study: Patients took tofacitinib for 6 to 18 months, followed by 6 drug-free months. Notes on the study in general: Higher clonality was seen in lesional scalp than in normal scalp, especially in alopecia totalis/universalis.

Trimming removed 11 bases at V and 4 bases at J, with 14 bases between. Germline CDR1 and CDR2: PRHDT and FYEKMQ (reference sequence). The CDR3 has 12 residues. The chain uses TRBV13 and TRBJ2-5; D is ambiguous. The input for sequencing was CD8+ T cells sorted from blood, taken at week 0. The sequence derives from a human donor with alopecia areata. The CDR3 region is CASNRWGETQYF. The CDR3 nucleotides read TGTGCCTCCAACCGGTGGGGAGAGACCCAGTACTTC.